Listed below are T cell receptor beta chains from one sample, sequenced in a study of blood T cells in healthy people across ages. TCRdb used MiXCR to reprocess the 5' RACE reads, holding one entry per CDR3 protein. The sample has over 950,000 distinct CDR3 sequences, about 53% seen once. Sequencing was done on a sample of blood. Receptors were obtained from an older woman in good health. CDR3s include the opening cysteine and the closing phenylalanine or tryptophan. The D gene is left open where the match is weak. Some rows mark clone size as missing; the rest say once, few, many or name a class of expanded clone.

d_call,clone_size,v_call,j_call,cdr3_nt,cdr3_aa
-,few,TRBV4-3,TRBJ1-1,TGCGCCAGCAGCCAAGAGAGGGAGATACCTAGAGCTTTCTTT,CASSQEREIPRAFF
-,-,TRBV18,TRBJ1-1,TGTGCCAGCTCACCGGGGGGCCACACTGAAGCTTTCTTT,CASSPGGHTEAFF
TRBD1,-,TRBV12-3/TRBV12-4,TRBJ2-4,TGTGCCAGCAGATTGACAGGGGGTGTCAAAAACATTCAGTACTTC,CASRLTGGVKNIQYF
-,few,TRBV12-3/TRBV12-4,TRBJ2-7,TGTGCCAGCAGTCCAAATGAGGGCCTCTACGAGCAGTACTTC,CASSPNEGLYEQYF
-,-,TRBV29-1,TRBJ2-1,TGCAGCGTTCGGGGTGGGGGTGAGCAGTTCTTC,CSVRGGGEQFF
TRBD2,-,TRBV20-1,TRBJ2-5,TGCAGTGCTAGAGACCGAGGACTAGATGAGCAGTACTTC,CSARDRGLDEQYF
TRBD2,-,TRBV28,TRBJ2-1,TGTGCCAGCAACCCGGGACTAGCCCAAGATGAGCAGTTCTTC,CASNPGLAQDEQFF
TRBD1,-,TRBV6-2/TRBV6-3,TRBJ1-5,TGTGCCAGCCCCCGCCCAGGGGGCGGCATTGACAATCAGCCCCAGCATTTT,CASPRPGGGIDNQPQHF
-,-,TRBV28,TRBJ1-1,TGTGCCAGCAGTTTAGATGGCACTGAAGCTTTCTTT,CASSLDGTEAFF
-,-,TRBV6-1,TRBJ1-2,TGTGCCAGCAGCCGAAACCTGGGGACCTATGGCTACACCTTC,CASSRNLGTYGYTF
TRBD2,-,TRBV11-3,TRBJ2-4,TGTGCCAGCAGCTTAGGAAGGACTAGCGGGAGCGCCAAAAACATTCAGTACTTC,CASSLGRTSGSAKNIQYF
-,many,TRBV6-2/TRBV6-3,TRBJ2-7,TGTGCCAGCTCTAAGACCCGCTCCAGTGGGAGGTACGAGCAGTACTTC,CASSKTRSSGRYEQYF
TRBD2,-,TRBV5-1,TRBJ2-1,TGCGCCAGCAGCTTGACGGTTTTAGCGGGAGGATCAGGCAATGAGCAGTTCTTC,CASSLTVLAGGSGNEQFF
-,-,TRBV3-1,TRBJ2-1,TGTGCCAGCAGCCAAGTCCTGAGGTGGGACAATGAGCAGTTCTTC,CASSQVLRWDNEQFF
-,-,TRBV9,TRBJ2-7,TGTGCCAGCAGCCCTCTGATGGACCCTGCCTACGAGCAGTACTTC,CASSPLMDPAYEQYF
TRBD2,-,TRBV4-3,TRBJ2-3,TGCGCCAGCAGCCGCACGACTAGCCGGGCACAAGATACGCAGTATTTT,CASSRTTSRAQDTQYF
-,-,TRBV4-3,TRBJ2-3,TGCGCCAGCAGCCAAGATATCGCCACTAGCACAGATACGCAGTATTTT,CASSQDIATSTDTQYF
-,-,TRBV28,TRBJ2-5,TGTGCCAGCAGTGGTATAGGGAGAGGGAAAAAAGAGACCCAGTACTTC,CASSGIGRGKKETQYF
-,-,TRBV4-1,TRBJ1-4,TGCGCCAGCAGCCAAGATGGGAGAGCAAAACTGTTTTTT,CASSQDGRAKLFF
TRBD1,-,TRBV13,TRBJ2-3,TGTGCCAGCAGCCTCTACCGGGCAGGGGGCGGAGATACGCAGTATTTT,CASSLYRAGGGDTQYF
-,-,TRBV11-1,TRBJ2-3,TGTGCCAACAGCAGACCCTCCCAGGATACGCAGTATTTT,CANSRPSQDTQYF
TRBD1,-,TRBV14,TRBJ2-6,TGTGCCAGCAGCCAACAGCAGGGGGTCCTCTCTGGGGCCAACGTCCTGACTTTC,CASSQQQGVLSGANVLTF